The text below deals with one T cell receptor (beta chain). Germline V gives CDR1 SGHRS, CDR2 YFSETQ. This CDR3 spans 16 amino acids. The V and J ends lost 4 bases and 4 bases, in that order; junction bases with no gene match: 10. The repertoire was sequenced with immunoSEQ multiplex PCR; TCRdb's copy has only in-frame clones and lacks some. Here the sample spans 360,000 or so clones, around four fifths being singletons. The data derive from a study of blood T cell repertoires in COVID-19. The receptor was isolated from a woman between 45 and 60 years old who had recovered from COVID-19. Material for sequencing was PBMCs or T cells enriched from blood (not recorded which). The chain carries TRBV5-1 and TRBJ2-3; 9 bases line up with TRBD1. The CDR3 loop reads CASSADRDRVPDTQYF. The DNA of the CDR3 is TGCGCCAGCAGCGCCGATCGGGACAGGGTACCAGATACGCAGTATTTT. Drawing the rest from reference TRBV5-1 and TRBJ2-3, the complete variable domain is KAGVTQTPRYLIKTRGQQVTLSCSPISGHRSVSWYQQTPGQGLQFLFEYFSETQRNKGNFPGRFSGRQFSNSRSEMNVSTLELGDSALYLCASSADRDRVPDTQYFGPGTRLTVL.